These 23 T cell receptor beta chains originate from one sample sequenced in a study of blood T cell repertoires in COVID-19. Profiled with immunoSEQ multiplex PCR; TCRdb holds only in-frame clones, not every one. The table records 200,000 to 250,000 clones, around 86% of them present only once. Sequenced sample: peripheral blood. The origin of the receptors is a woman older than 75 with COVID-19, enrolled during active disease.

The chain uses TRBV12-3 or TRBV12-4 and TRBJ1-1; D gene uncertain. The V and J ends lost 5 bases and 10 bases respectively, with 11 bases between them. CDR3 length: 11 amino acids. CDR3 amino acids: CASSSGVGAFF. CDR3 nucleotides: TGTGCCAGCAGTAGCGGGGTTGGAGCTTTCTTT.

The sample holds a few counts of this clone. J is TRBJ2-1 and V is TRBV4-2; unclear D gene. The CDR3 is 16 amino acids. V was shortened by 1 base and J by 4 bases, with 14 bases between the two germline ends. From germline, CDR1 is LGHNA and CDR2 YNFKEQ. This CDR3 is CASSQGPGGRYNEQFF. CDR3 nucleotide sequence: TGTGCCAGCAGCCAAGGGCCCGGCGGCAGATACAATGAGCAGTTCTTC.

This sequence joins TRBV12-3 or TRBV12-4 and TRBJ1-6; no definite D call. The CDR3 length is 12 residues. The V end lost 7 bases, the J end lost 8 bases, and 9 bases lay between the germline ends. This chain's CDR3 is CASTRMDSPLHF. CDR3 nucleotides: TGTGCCAGCACGCGTATGGATTCACCCCTCCACTTT.

V and J are TRBV6-2 or TRBV6-3 and TRBJ1-1, with unresolved D. The V end was cut by 4 bases, the J end by 5 bases, with 11 bases between. The CDR3 extends over 13 amino acids. The germline CDR1 and CDR2 sequences are MNHEY and SVGEGT. The CDR3 here is CASSLWRQTEAFF. The CDR3 DNA reads as TGTGCCAGCAGTTTATGGAGGCAGACTGAAGCTTTCTTT.

The CDR3 loop is CASSLVLAGDQETQYF. The DNA for the CDR3 is TGCGCCAGCAGCTTGGTTTTAGCGGGGGATCAAGAGACCCAGTACTTC. The V gene is TRBV5-1, the J gene TRBJ2-5, with 9 bases matching TRBD2. Trimming cost V 0 bases and J 2 bases; bases outside gene matches: 5. The CDR3 contains 16 residues. Germline-derived CDR1 and CDR2 are SGHRS and YFSETQ.

This clone is a singleton in its sample. This chain joins TRBV7-2 and TRBJ1-6; possible D gene TRBD1, 6 bases. Germline assignment: CDR1 SGHTA and CDR2 FQGNSA. V was trimmed by 6 bases and J by 3 bases, leaving 9 bases between them. This CDR3 comprises 14 residues. This CDR3 reads CASSTGIYNSPLHF. The CDR3 DNA sequence: TGTGCCAGCAGTACAGGGATCTATAATTCACCCCTCCACTTT.

The chain joins TRBV7-2 to TRBJ1-6; the match to TRBD1 covers 10 bases. Germline V gene sequence: CDR1 SGHTA, CDR2 FQGNSA. Trimming took 5 bases from V and 1 from J; bases not matched to a gene: 5. The CDR3 totals 17 residues. CDR3 DNA: TGTGCCAGCAGCCCCCGGGACAGGGGATCCTATAATTCACCCCTCCACTTT. Translated, it gives CASSPRDRGSYNSPLHF.

The chain recombines TRBV5-1 with TRBJ2-2, with 8 nucleotides matching TRBD1. J was trimmed by 5 bases and V by 4 bases; bases with no gene match: 10. Germline CDR1 SGHRS, CDR2 YFSETQ. The CDR3 totals 16 residues. CDR3 sequence reads: CASSPRTGTMTGELFF. The CDR3 DNA is TGCGCCAGCAGCCCACGGACAGGGACCATGACCGGGGAGCTGTTTTTT.

The chain combines TRBV2 with TRBJ1-1; 9 positions match TRBD1. The germline CDR1 and CDR2 sequences are SNHLY and FYNNEI. There are 14 residues in the CDR3. V lost 5 bases and J lost 4; bases outside the gene matches: 5. The CDR3 sequence: CASSSQGAGTEAFF. The CDR3 bases are TGTGCCAGCAGTTCACAGGGGGCAGGCACTGAAGCTTTCTTT.

In its sample, this clone was seen once. The chain couples TRBV6-5 to TRBJ1-3; the match to TRBD1 covers 9 bases. Germline V gene data show CDR1 as MNHEY and CDR2 as SVGAGI. With 6 bases clipped from V and 2 bases from J, the junction kept 5 bases outside the gene matches. This CDR3 is built from 15 residues. The CDR3 sequence is CASRKQGAAGNTIYF. In DNA form, the CDR3 reads TGTGCCAGCAGGAAACAGGGGGCAGCTGGAAACACCATATATTTT.

V usage is TRBV5-1 and J usage is TRBJ2-2; weak D call: TRBD1 (5 bases). Germline CDR1 and CDR2: SGHRS and YFSETQ. The CDR3 sequence is 15 residues long. Trimming took 4 bases from V and 0 from J, leaving 10 bases between them. CDR3 nucleotide sequence: TGCGCCAGCAGCCTAGGACATTCGAACACCGGGGAGCTGTTTTTT. This sequence encodes CASSLGHSNTGELFF.

This chain joins TRBV9 and TRBJ2-2; TRBD2 might be the D (6 bases). Per germline, CDR1 SGDLS and CDR2 YYNGEE. V was shortened by 0 bases and J by 4 bases, with 13 bases between the two germline ends. This CDR3 spans 16 amino acids. This CDR3 is CASSVGGGSSTGELFF. CDR3 DNA: TGTGCCAGCAGCGTAGGTGGGGGGTCGAGCACCGGGGAGCTGTTTTTT.

The chain couples TRBV2 to TRBJ2-1; 8 bases fit TRBD2. The V and J ends lost 10 bases and 3 bases, in that order; junction bases with no gene match: 5. The germline gives CDR1 SNHLY, CDR2 FYNNEI. The CDR3 contains 13 residues. CDR3 sequence: CATSGGRYNEQFF. The DNA of the CDR3 is TGTGCCACAAGCGGGGGCCGCTACAATGAGCAGTTCTTC.

The chain has TRBV6-4 and TRBJ1-6; weak D call: TRBD1 (5 bases). CDR3 length: 15 residues. CDR1 is MRHNA and CDR2 is SNTAGT in the germline V gene. Trimming removed 3 bases from V and 1 base from J, with 7 bases in between. The CDR3 protein is CASSEGVSYNSPLHF. In DNA form, the CDR3 reads TGTGCCAGCAGTGAAGGGGTGTCCTATAATTCACCCCTCCACTTT.

This clone was seen a handful of times. The rearrangement links TRBV5-6 to TRBJ2-2, with D possibly TRBD2 on 5 matching bases. Trimming shortened V by 3 bases and J by 7 bases, and 13 bases separated the two germline ends. Germline V gene lookup returns CDR1 SGHDT and CDR2 YYEEEE. This CDR3 has 14 amino acids. CDR3 amino acids: CASSSGDHDGELFF. The CDR3 DNA follows: TGTGCCAGCAGCTCCGGGGATCATGACGGGGAGCTGTTTTTT.

This chain uses TRBV7-9 with TRBJ2-5; D uncertain. The CDR3 runs 13 residues. Germline V gene data show CDR1 as SEHNR and CDR2 as FQNEAQ (reference sequence). Deletions cut 3 bases from V and 5 bases from J, with 10 bases between. This CDR3 is CASSFLGEETQYF. The CDR3 region has the DNA TGTGCCAGCAGCTTTCTTGGTGAGGAGACCCAGTACTTC.

This chain links TRBV30 with TRBJ1-1, with 7 bases fitting TRBD1. J gave up 2 bases and V 7 bases, and 10 bases lay outside the gene matches. CDR1 is GTSNPN, CDR2 SVGIG, per germline (reference sequence). The CDR3 sequence is 14 residues long. The CDR3 DNA reads TGTGCCTTGGAGCGTGGAGGGGGCAACACTGAAGCTTTCTTT. It specifies CALERGGGNTEAFF.

The V and J genes are TRBV28 and TRBJ1-3; D is unresolved. The CDR3 is 12 amino acids. The germline V and J ends were trimmed by 6 bases and 0 bases, with 3 bases remaining between them. The germline V gene has CDR1 MDHEN and CDR2 SYDVKM. CDR3 sequence reads: CASRASGNTIYF. In DNA, the CDR3 is TGTGCCAGCAGGGCCTCTGGAAACACCATATATTTT.

This rearrangement joins TRBV7-2 to TRBJ2-2; 7 bases fit TRBD2. The CDR3 consists of 13 residues. J gave up 1 base and V 8 bases, and 1 base lay outside the gene matches. Germline V gene sequence: CDR1 SGHTA, CDR2 FQGNSA. This CDR3 is CASWGGNTGELFF. For the CDR3, the DNA is TGTGCCAGCTGGGGGGGGAACACCGGGGAGCTGTTTTTT.

The V and J genes are TRBV5-1 and TRBJ1-2, with 7 bases lining up with TRBD1. V lost 4 bases to trimming and J lost 6 bases; unmatched junction nucleotides: 6. Germline lookup yields CDR1 SGHRS and CDR2 YFSETQ. The CDR3 is 13 residues long. The CDR3 coding sequence is TGCGCCAGCAGCATAGACAGGGAGGATGGCTACACCTTC. It codes for CASSIDREDGYTF.

The chain uses TRBV11-2 and TRBJ2-5; D is possibly TRBD2 (6 bases). V was pared by 8 bases and J by 1 base, with 14 bases between. CDR3 size: 14 residues. Germline CDR1 is SGHAT and CDR2 is FQNNGV. The CDR3 DNA follows: TGTGCCAGCTCCCGGAGGGCGGTCCAAGAGACCCAGTACTTC. Encoded protein: CASSRRAVQETQYF. Supplemented by reference TRBV11-2 and TRBJ2-5, the full variable domain reads EAGVAQSPRYKIIEKRQSVAFWCNPISGHATLYWYQQILGQGPKLLIQFQNNGVVDDSQLPKDRFSAERLKGVDSTLKIQPAKLEDSAVYLCASSRRAVQETQYFGPGTRLLVL.

This clone came up a few times. J is TRBJ2-3 and V is TRBV19, with TRBD2 matching over 8 bases. The V segment lost 4 bases and the J segment 5 bases; nucleotides outside the gene matches: 11. The CDR3 has 16 residues. Germline V gene sequence: CDR1 LNHDA, CDR2 SQIVND (reference sequence). The CDR3 here is CASSTPGGGGRDTQYF. CDR3 DNA sequence: TGTGCCAGTAGTACGCCCGGGGGCGGGGGGAGAGATACGCAGTATTTT. Complete variable domain (other parts from reference TRBV19 and TRBJ2-3): DGGITQSPKYLFRKEGQNVTLSCEQNLNHDAMYWYRQDPGQGLRLIYYSQIVNDFQKGDIAEGYSVSREKKESFPLTVTSAQKNPTAFYLCASSTPGGGGRDTQYFGPGTRLTVL.

This chain links TRBV19 with TRBJ2-2; 7 bases are shared with TRBD2. CDR1 is LNHDA, CDR2 SQIVND, per germline (reference sequence). The CDR3 contains 16 residues. V trimming: 10 bases; J trimming: 0 bases; junction bases outside the gene matches: 11. CDR3 in amino acids: CATKKGLAANTGELFF. CDR3 nucleotides: TGTGCCACCAAGAAAGGGCTAGCGGCGAACACCGGGGAGCTGTTTTTT.